The TCR beta chain described here comes from a study of beta chain features in type 1 diabetes. Findings and limits, study-wide: Resolution of whether HLA type affects TCRB rearrangement was not achieved here. The naive, central memory and Treg TCRB repertoires of patients appeared to be more similar to one another than those of healthy donors. Among type 1 diabetes patients, VDJ junctions had fewer insertions and more deletions.

The isolated RNA, all of it, was reverse transcribed, so expressed TCRB transcripts were what got sequenced. Generated by immunoSEQ multiplex PCR, the TCRdb table keeps only in-frame clones and is missing some. This sample has 600,000 to 650,000 clones, with roughly a sixth found just once. With regard to this clone: The antigen remains undetermined.

The CDR3 contains 15 residues. Germline lookup yields CDR1 SGDLS and CDR2 YYNGEE. Trimming removed 0 bases from V and 11 bases from J, with 18 bases in between. Blood was drawn once from each donor into heparinised tubes. The draws averaged roughly 120 mL. V gene TRBV9 combines with J gene TRBJ1-5; a possible D gene is TRBD1 (5 bases). The sequence derives from a man aged 18-30 years in good health. Material for sequencing was naive CD4+ T cells from blood. The CDR3 region has the DNA TGTGCCAGCAGCGTAGGTCCCTCCCGACAGTTTGCCCAGCATTTT. Translating it yields CASSVGPSRQFAQHF.